A single sample gave rise to the 14 T cell receptor beta chains below, sequenced in a study of metastatic and nonmetastatic thyroid tumors. Patients underwent thyroid surgery, and none had received any treatment before it. TCRdb re-called the PCR reads through MiXCR. Counted here are about 43,000 clones, under 4% occurring once; the ten biggest clones make up 9.5% to 10%. The sample was blood. The receptors stem from a female donor with papillary thyroid cancer or a benign thyroid nodule (not recorded which). Some clones in this sample may be carry-over from other donors' samples.

There are a few counts of this clone. An end of the junction does not agree with germline; a read error may underlie this. CDR3 sequence (DNA): TGTGTCAGTGCGGGGAGTCTTCATGGAGAGCAATACTTC. It is translated as CVSAGSLHGEQYF. The V gene is TRBV19, the J gene TRBJ2-7; TRBD2 is a possible D gene (6 bases). The CDR3 loop spans 13 amino acids. Germline V CDR1 and CDR2: LNHDA, SQIVND (reference sequence). Supplemented by reference TRBV19 and TRBJ2-7, the full variable domain reads DGGITQSPKYLFRKEGQNVTLSCEQNLNHDAMYWYRQDPGQGLRLIYYSQIVNDFQKGDIAEGYSVSREKKESFPLTVTSAQKNPTAFYLCVSAGSLHGEQYFGPGTRLTVT.

This clone was recorded many times. It may be a read error: a sequence one base away is much more abundant. Distinct nucleotide sequences in the sample also encode this CDR3. The V call is TRBV3-1, the J call TRBJ2-3; TRBD1 or TRBD2 may be the D gene (6 bases each). Germline V gene lookup returns CDR1 LGHDT and CDR2 YNNKEL (reference sequence). This CDR3 has 16 residues. For the CDR3, the DNA is TGCGCCAGCAGCGTTAGACAGAGGGGGGTTACTGATACGCAGTATTTT. This codes for CASSVRQRGVTDTQYF.

This clone was detected a few times. V gene TRBV20-1 combines with J gene TRBJ2-1; 10 bases line up with TRBD1. The CDR3 runs to 17 residues. The V gene end was trimmed by 1 base and the J gene end by 4 bases; junction bases not matched to a gene: 10. Germline V gene sequence: CDR1 DFQATT, CDR2 SNEGSKA (reference sequence). The CDR3: CSARGPHRDRGYNEQFF. The CDR3 DNA reads as TGCAGTGCTAGAGGTCCACACAGGGACAGGGGATACAATGAGCAGTTCTTC.

This clone has a count of ten or more. This chain joins TRBV13 and TRBJ1-1; D possibly corresponds to TRBD1 (5 bases). Germline loops: CDR1 PRHDT, CDR2 FYEKMQ (reference sequence). The CDR3 consists of 14 residues. With 6 bases removed from V and 3 bases from J, the gap between germline ends came to 14 bases. In DNA form, the CDR3 reads TGTGCCAGCAGTCCAGGGCCTGGGCACACTGAAGCTTTCTTT. It translates to CASSPGPGHTEAFF.

The chain links TRBV28 to TRBJ1-2, with 10 bases fitting TRBD1. The V segment lost 6 bases and the J segment 6 bases; nucleotides outside the gene matches: 13. CDR1 MDHEN and CDR2 SYDVKM come from the germline V gene. CDR3 length: 16 amino acids. For the CDR3, the DNA is TGTGCCAGCAGGACCTACACCGGGACAGGGGCGCATGGCTACACCTTC. Protein: CASRTYTGTGAHGYTF.

In this sample, this clone turned up a few times. The chain is built from TRBV2 and TRBJ1-3, with 10 bases matching TRBD1. The trim removed 6 bases at V and 7 bases at J, leaving 9 bases unmatched. CDR3 size: 15 residues. The germline CDR1 and CDR2 sequences are SNHLY and FYNNEI. Here the CDR3 DNA reads TGTGCCAGCAGCCCAAGGACAGGGGGAAGGAACACCATATATTTT. Translated: CASSPRTGGRNTIYF.

In its sample, this clone was seen a few times. Relative to the germline gene, one junction end is altered; a read error may explain this. The rearrangement links TRBV7-9 to TRBJ1-2, with 8 bases aligning to TRBD1. The CDR3 has 14 amino acids. Germline values: CDR1 SEHNR, CDR2 FQNEAQ (reference sequence). CDR3 DNA sequence: TGTGCCAGCAGCTCACAGGGGGGGGATAATGGCCACACCTTC. Translated, it gives CASSSQGGDNGHTF.

There are many counts of this clone. The chain recombines TRBV9 with TRBJ2-7, with D perhaps TRBD2 (6 bases). This CDR3 spans 15 amino acids. Germline values: CDR1 SGDLS, CDR2 YYNGEE. Trimming cost V 0 bases and J 4 bases, with 14 bases left between them. This CDR3 reads CASSVDAGSSYEQYF. The CDR3 DNA follows: TGTGCCAGCAGCGTAGACGCGGGAAGTAGTTACGAGCAGTACTTC.

This clone was picked up many times. This chain joins TRBV5-1 and TRBJ2-5; the match to TRBD2 covers 12 bases. This CDR3 region has 17 residues. CDR1 and CDR2 (germline): SGHRS, YFSETQ. Trimming took 2 bases from V and 5 from J; bases not matched to a gene: 10. This CDR3 reads CASSFPLAGGLRETQYF. As DNA, the CDR3 is TGCGCCAGCAGCTTCCCCCTAGCGGGAGGGCTGAGGGAGACCCAGTACTTC. The full variable domain, rest sourced from reference TRBV5-1 and TRBJ2-5, is KAGVTQTPRYLIKTRGQQVTLSCSPISGHRSVSWYQQTPGQGLQFLFEYFSETQRNKGNFPGRFSGRQFSNSRSEMNVSTLELGDSALYLCASSFPLAGGLRETQYFGPGTRLLVL.

This clone has only a few counts. The V gene is TRBV6-1, the J gene TRBJ1-5; weak D call: TRBD1 (5 bases). CDR3 length: 12 residues. Germline lookup yields CDR1 MNHNS and CDR2 SASEGT. V dropped 6 bases and J dropped 6 bases, with 9 bases sitting between them. Here the CDR3 reads CASSSGSQPQHF. The CDR3 region has the DNA TGTGCCAGCAGCTCAGGGTCTCAGCCCCAGCATTTT.

The CDR3 sequence is CASSFPLGGAQPQHF. In DNA, the CDR3 is TGTGCCAGCAGTTTCCCCCTGGGGGGGGCCCAGCCCCAGCATTTT. The chain combines TRBV28 with TRBJ1-5, with D perhaps TRBD1 (6 bases). The CDR3 totals 15 residues. V dropped 3 bases and J dropped 7 bases, with 16 bases sitting between them. The germline gives CDR1 MDHEN, CDR2 SYDVKM.

At least ten counts were recorded for this clone. The chain combines TRBV28 with TRBJ1-2; no reliable D call. Trimming took 2 bases from V and 5 from J, leaving 12 bases between them. The germline V gene has CDR1 MDHEN and CDR2 SYDVKM. The CDR3 sequence is 14 residues long. In DNA form, the CDR3 reads TGTGCCAGCAGTTTACTCGGGCTGCAATATGGCTACACCTTC. Translating it yields CASSLLGLQYGYTF.

V is TRBV27 and J is TRBJ2-3; perhaps TRBD2 as D (6 bases). CDR3 length: 18 residues. V lost 3 bases, J lost 2 bases, and 21 bases lay in between. Germline V gene lookup returns CDR1 MNHEY and CDR2 SMNVEV (reference sequence). This CDR3 reads CASSFPNGRSSDTDTQYF. The CDR3 nucleotides are TGTGCCAGCAGTTTCCCGAACGGAAGGTCTAGCGACACAGATACGCAGTATTTT.

This rearrangement joins TRBV6-2 or TRBV6-3 to TRBJ2-6; D tentatively fits TRBD1 or TRBD2 (6 bases each). Trimming removed 8 bases at V and 9 bases at J, with 23 bases between. This CDR3 comprises 16 residues. Germline V gene data show CDR1 as MNHEY and CDR2 as SVGEGT. The CDR3 spells CASGSEGDARGNVLTF. CDR3 in DNA: TGTGCCAGCGGTTCGGAGGGGGATGCTAGGGGCAACGTCCTGACTTTC.